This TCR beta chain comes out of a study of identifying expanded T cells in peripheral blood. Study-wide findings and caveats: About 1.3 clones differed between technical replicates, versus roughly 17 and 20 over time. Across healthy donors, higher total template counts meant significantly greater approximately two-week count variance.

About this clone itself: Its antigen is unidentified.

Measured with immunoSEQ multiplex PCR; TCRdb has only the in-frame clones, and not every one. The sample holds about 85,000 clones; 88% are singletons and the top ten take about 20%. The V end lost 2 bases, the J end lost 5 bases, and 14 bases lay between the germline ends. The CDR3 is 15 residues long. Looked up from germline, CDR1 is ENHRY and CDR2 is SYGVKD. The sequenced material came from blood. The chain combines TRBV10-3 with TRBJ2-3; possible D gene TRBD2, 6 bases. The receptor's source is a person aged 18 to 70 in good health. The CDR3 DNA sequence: TGTGCCATCAGTGAGACACGGCGGGGTGGAGATACGCAGTATTTT. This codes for CAISETRRGGDTQYF.